The 18 T cell receptor beta chains given below trace back to one sample, sequenced in a study of blood T cell repertoires in COVID-19 (TCRdb year 2020). The receptor library was made with the immunoSEQ multiplex PCR assay. Here the immuneACCESS table is served through TCRdb, limited to in-frame sequences with V and J called. Missing clones are a known gap in these copies; in checked studies unresolved V genes cover under half, and the rest lacks a known reason. Recorded for this sample are 30,000 to 45,000 clones; about 88% of them occurred a single time. The top ten hold about 35% of the sample. The specimen was peripheral blood. These receptors were taken from a man aged 70-80 years with active COVID-19.

The chain has TRBV27 and TRBJ2-1; D gene unclear. V lost 6 bases, J lost 5 bases, and 11 bases lay in between. This CDR3 has 13 amino acids. Per the germline V gene, CDR1 is MNHEY and CDR2 is SMNVEV (reference sequence). CDR3 sequence reads: CASRRPFHNEQFF. In DNA form, the CDR3 reads TGTGCCAGCAGGCGGCCGTTTCACAATGAGCAGTTCTTC.

J is TRBJ1-1 and V is TRBV18; 8 positions match TRBD1. The CDR3 totals 15 residues. Germline assignment: CDR1 KGHSH and CDR2 LQKENI. The V segment lost 5 bases and the J segment 5 bases; nucleotides outside the gene matches: 10. DNA for the CDR3: TGTGCCAGCTCAGCGGCGCAGGGGGCGAGTACTGAAGCTTTCTTT. It specifies CASSAAQGASTEAFF.

This clone was found a few times. V and J are TRBV12-3 or TRBV12-4 and TRBJ1-5, with D perhaps matching TRBD1 (5 bases). The CDR3 has 12 amino acids. The V end was cut by 3 bases, the J end by 7 bases, with 7 bases between. In nucleotides, the CDR3 is TGTGCCAGCAGTTTTGGGGGGCAGCCCCAGCATTTT. Translated: CASSFGGQPQHF.

The chain joins TRBV3-1 (or the pseudogene TRBV3-2) to TRBJ2-2; no clear D gene. The CDR3 loop spans 13 amino acids. Trimming took 2 bases from V and 2 from J, leaving 3 bases between them. Germline values: CDR1 LGHDT, CDR2 YNNKEL (reference sequence). The DNA for the CDR3 is TGTGCCAGCAGCCAAAGCAACACCGGGGAGCTGTTTTTT. Amino acid sequence: CASSQSNTGELFF.

The table lists this clone with a count of one. The J gene is TRBJ1-4, the V gene TRBV18, with TRBD1 as a possible D gene (5 bases). V gave up 6 bases and J gave up 8 bases, with 19 bases separating them. There are 15 residues in the CDR3. Germline V gene data show CDR1 as KGHSH and CDR2 as LQKENI. CDR3: CASSLLGPLNEKLFF. The CDR3 DNA reads TGTGCCAGCTCGCTATTGGGGCCTCTAAACGAAAAACTGTTTTTT.

The gene calls are TRBV7-2 and TRBJ1-2, with D possibly TRBD1 on 6 matching bases. The CDR3 is 14 residues long. The V end was cut by 5 bases, the J end by 3 bases, with 13 bases between. Per germline, CDR1 SGHTA and CDR2 FQGNSA. CDR3 in DNA: TGTGCCAGCAGCGACGAGGGGGGGTACTATGGCTACACCTTC. Protein sequence: CASSDEGGYYGYTF.

The rearrangement links TRBV11-2 to TRBJ2-7; the match to TRBD2 covers 14 bases. Germline CDR1 reads SGHAT; CDR2 reads FQNNGV. The ends lost 4 bases at V and 2 bases at J; junction bases unmatched: 1. The CDR3 extends over 15 amino acids. The CDR3 sequence: CASSSGLAGAYEQYF. The DNA for the CDR3 is TGTGCCAGCAGCTCGGGACTAGCGGGGGCCTACGAGCAGTACTTC.

This clone occurred a few times. The chain carries TRBV30 and TRBJ1-2; 8 bases map to TRBD1. With V trimmed by 0 bases and J by 1 base, 4 bases remained unmatched. Germline-derived CDR1 and CDR2 are GTSNPN and SVGIG (reference sequence). The CDR3 sequence is 15 residues long. This CDR3 reads CAWSVSGGGNYGYTF. CDR3 bases: TGTGCCTGGAGTGTTTCAGGGGGCGGTAACTATGGCTACACCTTC. The full variable domain, completed using reference TRBV30 and TRBJ1-2, is SQTIHQWPATLVQPVGSPLSLECTVEGTSNPNLYWYRQAAGRGLQLLFYSVGIGQISSEVPQNLSASRPQDRQFILSSKKLLLSDSGFYLCAWSVSGGGNYGYTFGSGTRLTVV.

This clone came up once. This chain joins TRBV7-8 and TRBJ1-6; possible D gene TRBD1, 5 bases. CDR1 is SGHVS, CDR2 FQNEAQ, per germline. The CDR3 runs to 14 residues. Trimming stripped 2 bases from V and 9 bases from J, with 11 bases between. The DNA of the CDR3 is TGTGCCAGCAGCTTATTCCAGGGCGGTTCACCCCTCCACTTT. Translation: CASSLFQGGSPLHF.

This clone was observed a single time. V gene TRBV18 combines with J gene TRBJ2-2; D is ambiguous. Germline assignment: CDR1 KGHSH and CDR2 LQKENI. Trimming cost V 3 bases and J 2 bases, with 10 bases left between them. The length of the CDR3 is 15 residues. CDR3 residues: CASSPSQANTGELFF. CDR3 nucleotides: TGTGCCAGCTCACCCTCTCAGGCTAACACCGGGGAGCTGTTTTTT. Supplemented by reference TRBV18 and TRBJ2-2, the full variable domain reads NAGVMQNPRHLVRRRGQEARLRCSPMKGHSHVYWYRQLPEEGLKFMVYLQKENIIDESGMPKERFSAEFPKEGPSILRIQQVVRGDSAAYFCASSPSQANTGELFFGEGSRLTVL.

V is TRBV24-1 and J is TRBJ2-3; 13 positions agree with TRBD2. The J segment lost 2 bases and the V segment lost 3 bases, leaving 4 bases of the junction unmatched. This CDR3 has 17 residues. The germline gives CDR1 KGHDR, CDR2 SFDVKD. The CDR3: CATSDPGLAGITDTQYF. For the CDR3, the DNA is TGTGCCACCAGTGATCCGGGACTAGCGGGAATCACAGATACGCAGTATTTT.

V usage is TRBV5-1 and J usage is TRBJ2-7; D gene unclear. CDR1 is SGHRS, CDR2 YFSETQ, per germline. The germline V and J ends were trimmed by 4 bases and 0 bases, with 17 bases remaining between them. The CDR3 extends over 16 amino acids. CDR3 coding DNA: TGCGCCAGCAGCCCGACGCTACAGTTTAGCTCCTACGAGCAGTACTTC. This encodes CASSPTLQFSSYEQYF.

The rearrangement uses TRBV5-4 and TRBJ1-1; D is undetermined. The CDR3 totals 15 residues. V lost 2 bases and J 0 bases, leaving 11 bases between the germline ends. Germline V gene sequence: CDR1 SGHNT, CDR2 YYREEE (reference sequence). This CDR3 is CASSFWRRLNTEAFF. The CDR3 DNA reads as TGTGCCAGCAGCTTCTGGAGAAGGCTGAACACTGAAGCTTTCTTT. Complete variable domain (other parts from reference TRBV5-4 and TRBJ1-1): ETGVTQSPTHLIKTRGQQVTLRCSSQSGHNTVSWYQQALGQGPQFIFQYYREEENGRGNFPPRFSGLQFPNYSSELNVNALELDDSALYLCASSFWRRLNTEAFFGQGTRLTVV.

V usage is TRBV27 and J usage is TRBJ2-7; D is undetermined. Germline V gene lookup returns CDR1 MNHEY and CDR2 SMNVEV (reference sequence). The CDR3 has 14 amino acids. Between the trimmed V and J ends, which lost 4 bases and 0 bases, there was a span of 10 bases. CDR3 sequence reads: CASSSYRTSYEQYF. For the CDR3, the DNA is TGTGCCAGCAGTTCGTACAGAACCTCCTACGAGCAGTACTTC.

This chain connects TRBV28 to TRBJ1-5; maybe TRBD1 (5 bases). This CDR3 has 15 residues. V was trimmed by 5 bases and J by 1 base, leaving 12 bases between them. Germline-derived CDR1 and CDR2 are MDHEN and SYDVKM. The CDR3 region is CASSTTTESNQPQHF. The CDR3 region has the DNA TGTGCCAGCAGTACCACGACAGAGAGCAATCAGCCCCAGCATTTT.

This clone was picked up one time. The CDR3 DNA sequence: TGTGCCAGCAGCTTAGCGGAGGCCGTTTATGGCTACACCTTC. Translation gives CASSLAEAVYGYTF. V gene TRBV7-2 combines with J gene TRBJ1-2; D not resolved. The V end lost 0 bases, the J end lost 5 bases, and 10 bases lay between the germline ends. This CDR3 contains 14 residues. Germline V gives CDR1 SGHTA, CDR2 FQGNSA.

The rearrangement links TRBV28 to TRBJ2-7; D unresolved. The V and J ends lost 6 bases and 3 bases respectively, with 12 bases between them. This CDR3 contains 13 residues. From germline, CDR1 is MDHEN and CDR2 SYDVKM. The CDR3 reads CASSIHSDYEQYF. The DNA of the CDR3 is TGTGCCAGCAGCATCCACAGTGACTACGAGCAGTACTTC.

This chain links TRBV9 with TRBJ2-7, with unresolved D. Per germline, CDR1 SGDLS and CDR2 YYNGEE. The CDR3 covers 12 residues. Trimming left V 8 bases short and J 2 bases short, with 11 bases between. In DNA, the CDR3 is TGTGCCAGGGAGAGTACTCCCTACGAGCAGTACTTC. Translation: CARESTPYEQYF.